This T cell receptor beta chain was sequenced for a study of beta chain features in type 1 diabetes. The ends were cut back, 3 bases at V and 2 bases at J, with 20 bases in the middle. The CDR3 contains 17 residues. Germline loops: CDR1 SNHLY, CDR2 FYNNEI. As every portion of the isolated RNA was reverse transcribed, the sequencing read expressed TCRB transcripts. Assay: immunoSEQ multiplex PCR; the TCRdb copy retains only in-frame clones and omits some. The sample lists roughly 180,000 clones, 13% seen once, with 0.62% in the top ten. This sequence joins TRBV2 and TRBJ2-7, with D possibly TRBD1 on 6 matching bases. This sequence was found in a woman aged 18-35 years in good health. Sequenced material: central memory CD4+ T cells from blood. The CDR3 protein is CASSDDRSGTTTYEQYF. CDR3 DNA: TGTGCCAGCAGTGACGACAGATCCGGGACAACCACCTACGAGCAGTACTTC.